This T cell receptor (beta chain) was sequenced for a study of early T cells in non-severe SARS-CoV-2 infection. Study context: Whole-blood bulk RNA, unsorted, was sequenced, and chains were unpaired.

CDR3 size: 14 residues. Trimming at V came to 7 bases and at J to 3 bases, leaving 4 bases not matched to a gene. The germline V gene has CDR1 SNHLY and CDR2 FYNNEI. This clonotype has only a few counts. As yet, its antigen is unknown. Overall study results and limits: VDJdb-based annotation leaned toward anti-spike CD8 responses and missed private and CD4 specificities.

Unique molecular identifiers (one per individual cDNA molecule) were attached. TCRdb independently ran MiXCR on the 5' RACE reads; one entry per CDR3 protein. This sample has around 60,000 distinct CDR3 sequences, with 10% to 15% found just once. This TCR was recovered from an adult who was a healthcare worker with PCR-confirmed SARS-CoV-2 infection or an uninfected control (not recorded which). V is TRBV2 and J is TRBJ2-5; 11 positions match TRBD2. Input material: whole blood. The chain's CDR3 is CASIKTSGEETQYF. Here the CDR3 DNA reads TGTGCCAGCATTAAGACTAGCGGGGAAGAGACCCAGTACTTC.